The 25 T cell receptor beta chains below were found in one sample sequenced in a study of shared clonotypes between healthy human individuals. Profiling relied on immunoSEQ multiplex PCR, and the TCRdb table lists in-frame clones only, not all of them. Among some 2.1 million clones listed, around 93% were seen once. Naivety among CD8 cells was defined by CD45RO negativity and positive CCR7 selection, thereby excluding terminally differentiated effector memory CD45RA+ cells. The sample taken for sequencing was naive CD8+ T cells from PBMCs. The receptors here all came from a man younger than 35 in good health. Some clones in this sample may be carry-over from other donors' samples.

This rearrangement joins TRBV9 to TRBJ1-2, with 7 bases identical to TRBD1. The CDR3 is 16 amino acids. The V and J ends lost 4 bases and 6 bases, in that order; junction bases with no gene match: 15. Germline CDR1 reads SGDLS; CDR2 reads YYNGEE. CDR3 nucleotide sequence: TGTGCCAGCAGCCATACCCAGGGGGACGTAACTAATGGCTACACCTTC. This sequence encodes CASSHTQGDVTNGYTF. Combining the CDR3 with reference TRBV9 and TRBJ1-2 gives the whole variable domain DSGVTQTPKHLITATGQRVTLRCSPRSGDLSVYWYQQSLDQGLQFLIQYYNGEERAKGNILERFSAQQFPDLHSELNLSSLELGDSALYFCASSHTQGDVTNGYTFGSGTRLTVV.

This chain uses TRBV6-5 with TRBJ2-1, with D hard to call. The CDR3 runs to 13 residues. V lost 5 bases, J lost 5 bases, and 10 bases lay in between. Per germline, CDR1 MNHEY and CDR2 SVGAGI. The CDR3 region has the DNA TGTGCCAGCAGTCCCGGGCCGAACAATGAGCAGTTCTTC. Its protein is CASSPGPNNEQFF.

The CDR3 region is CASSFSWDRNYEQYF. The DNA of the CDR3 is TGTGCCAGCAGTTTTTCATGGGACAGAAACTACGAGCAGTACTTC. The chain recombines TRBV27 with TRBJ2-7, with 7 bases aligning to TRBD1. Trimming at V came to 3 bases and at J to 3 bases, leaving 8 bases not matched to a gene. Germline V CDR1 and CDR2: MNHEY, SMNVEV (reference sequence). The CDR3 loop spans 15 amino acids.

This rearrangement joins TRBV29-1 to TRBJ2-2; 7 bases map to TRBD2. Germline CDR1 is SQVTM and CDR2 is ANQGSEA. The V and J ends lost 5 bases and 0 bases, in that order; junction bases with no gene match: 6. CDR3 length equals 15 residues. For the CDR3, the DNA is TGCAGCGTTTGGGGCGGGAGTACGAACACCGGGGAGCTGTTTTTT. It encodes CSVWGGSTNTGELFF.

The chain couples TRBV9 to TRBJ1-2; the D is unclear. Germline V gene lookup returns CDR1 SGDLS and CDR2 YYNGEE. This CDR3 is built from 17 residues. Trimming left V 4 bases short and J 4 bases short, with 23 bases between. The CDR3 sequence is CASSPNRGVSTGYGYTF. Here the CDR3 DNA reads TGTGCCAGCAGCCCGAACCGCGGGGTCTCAACTGGCTATGGCTACACCTTC.

This chain joins TRBV16 and TRBJ1-5; 7 bases are a match to TRBD1. The J segment lost 3 bases and the V segment lost 10 bases, leaving 12 bases of the junction unmatched. The germline V gene encodes CDR1 KGHSY and CDR2 FQNENV. This CDR3 has 15 amino acids. The CDR3 here is CATQETGQTNQPQHF. DNA of the CDR3: TGTGCCACCCAAGAAACGGGACAGACCAATCAGCCCCAGCATTTT.

The chain employs TRBV5-6 and TRBJ2-7; weak D call: TRBD1 (5 bases). Germline CDR1 SGHDT, CDR2 YYEEEE. Trimming shortened V by 0 bases and J by 4 bases, and 11 bases separated the two germline ends. CDR3 length: 14 amino acids. CDR3 bases: TGTGCCAGCAGCTTGGTCAGGGAAGGTTACGAGCAGTACTTC. Amino acids: CASSLVREGYEQYF.

The chain uses TRBV19 and TRBJ2-7; 13 bases map to TRBD2. The CDR3 length is 20 residues. The trim removed 6 bases at V and 0 bases at J, leaving 17 bases unmatched. CDR1 and CDR2 (germline): LNHDA, SQIVND (reference sequence). In DNA form, the CDR3 reads TGTGCCAGTAGACCCCGAGGGGGAAAGGGACTAGCGGGACGCTCCTACGAGCAGTACTTC. Translating gives CASRPRGGKGLAGRSYEQYF.

V is TRBV30 and J is TRBJ1-1; a possible D gene is TRBD1 (5 bases). V was shortened by 3 bases and J by 0 bases, with 14 bases between the two germline ends. There are 15 residues in the CDR3. Germline CDR1 and CDR2: GTSNPN and SVGIG (reference sequence). The DNA for the CDR3 is TGTGCCTGGAGCTTAACCGGGGGGATGAACACTGAAGCTTTCTTT. Its protein is CAWSLTGGMNTEAFF.

The chain employs TRBV27 and TRBJ2-5; D is possibly TRBD1 (6 bases). The CDR3 runs to 14 residues. V shed 4 bases and J shed 1 base, with 10 bases lying between them. From germline, CDR1 is MNHEY and CDR2 SMNVEV (reference sequence). The CDR3: CASSWVGAQETQYF. CDR3 DNA: TGTGCCAGCAGTTGGGTGGGGGCCCAAGAGACCCAGTACTTC.

This chain connects TRBV7-8 to TRBJ2-7; D may be TRBD1 or TRBD2 (5 bases each). Germline values: CDR1 SGHVS, CDR2 FQNEAQ. This CDR3 comprises 14 residues. V was pared by 5 bases and J by 6 bases, with 17 bases between. CDR3 nucleotide sequence: TGTGCCAGCAGCCCCAGTTCAACCGGGGCCGAGCAGTACTTC. Residues: CASSPSSTGAEQYF.

The V gene is TRBV7-2, the J gene TRBJ2-3; D call uncertain. CDR1 and CDR2 from the germline V gene are SGHTA and FQGNSA. The V end lost 1 base, the J end lost 0 bases, and 11 bases lay between the germline ends. CDR3 length: 16 amino acids. The CDR3, as DNA: TGTGCCAGCAGCTTAGTGGGTATCCCGAGCACAGATACGCAGTATTTT. The encoded protein is CASSLVGIPSTDTQYF.

This rearrangement joins TRBV19 to TRBJ2-2, with D hard to call. V lost 3 bases to trimming and J lost 3 bases, with 11 bases between them. Germline CDR1 is LNHDA and CDR2 is SQIVND (reference sequence). The CDR3 length is 15 residues. The CDR3 loop is CASSIPGPYTGELFF. Here the CDR3 DNA reads TGTGCCAGTAGTATTCCCGGGCCTTACACCGGGGAGCTGTTTTTT.

This chain links TRBV7-9 with TRBJ2-7, with 9 positions matching TRBD1. V was clipped by 1 base and J by 8 bases; unmatched bases: 12. Germline V lookup: CDR1 SEHNR, CDR2 FQNEAQ (reference sequence). CDR3 length: 16 residues. CDR3 region: CASSLGWTGAGPQQYF. The CDR3 nucleotides are TGTGCCAGCAGCTTAGGGTGGACAGGGGCTGGGCCCCAGCAGTACTTC.

This rearrangement joins TRBV29-1 to TRBJ2-1, with D perhaps matching TRBD2 (5 bases). The V end was cut by 4 bases, the J end by 4 bases, with 17 bases between. Looked up from germline, CDR1 is SQVTM and CDR2 is ANQGSEA. The CDR3 runs 15 residues. CDR3 protein: CSVVSGNIGYNEQFF. The CDR3 region has the DNA TGCAGCGTTGTATCGGGGAATATTGGGTACAATGAGCAGTTCTTC.

The chain is built from TRBV11-2 and TRBJ1-2; D perhaps matches TRBD1 (5 bases). Trimming pared 2 bases from V and 7 bases from J, leaving 23 bases between. The germline V gene encodes CDR1 SGHAT and CDR2 FQNNGV. The CDR3 totals 17 residues. The CDR3, as DNA: TGTGCCAGCAGCTTATCTAGGGACCGATCTTTCTCTAGTGGCTACACCTTC. Residues: CASSLSRDRSFSSGYTF. Complete variable domain (other parts from reference TRBV11-2 and TRBJ1-2): EAGVAQSPRYKIIEKRQSVAFWCNPISGHATLYWYQQILGQGPKLLIQFQNNGVVDDSQLPKDRFSAERLKGVDSTLKIQPAKLEDSAVYLCASSLSRDRSFSSGYTFGSGTRLTVV.

V gene TRBV5-1 combines with J gene TRBJ2-7; D is unresolved. V dropped 0 bases and J dropped 0 bases, with 10 bases sitting between them. CDR3 length equals 15 residues. Germline loops: CDR1 SGHRS, CDR2 YFSETQ. CDR3 in amino acids: CASSLVGSLSYEQYF. The CDR3 DNA is TGCGCCAGCAGCTTGGTGGGGTCCCTCTCCTACGAGCAGTACTTC.

The chain uses TRBV7-3 and TRBJ2-3; the D is unclear. The CDR3 is 14 amino acids. Germline assignment: CDR1 SGHTA and CDR2 FQGTGA. Trimming shortened V by 0 bases and J by 5 bases, and 9 bases separated the two germline ends. DNA for the CDR3: TGTGCCAGCAGCTTAACGGGCTACAAAGATACGCAGTATTTT. Its translation is CASSLTGYKDTQYF. Together with reference TRBV7-3 and TRBJ2-3, the CDR3 gives the full variable domain: GAGVSQTPSNKVTEKGKYVELRCDPISGHTALYWYRQSLGQGPEFLIYFQGTGAADDSGLPNDRFFAVRPEGSVSTLKIQRTERGDSAVYLCASSLTGYKDTQYFGPGTRLTVL.

The chain has TRBV7-9 and TRBJ2-5; possibly TRBD1 for D (6 bases). The J call may be incorrect, as the DNA end agrees better with TRBJ2-7. The V gene's germline CDR1 is SEHNR and CDR2 FQNEAQ (reference sequence). The CDR3 length is 13 residues. CDR3 loop: CASRAGARYEQYF. The CDR3 nucleotides read TGTGCCAGCAGAGCAGGGGCACGGTACGAGCAGTACTTC.

The chain combines TRBV25-1 with TRBJ2-1; D call uncertain. Trimming removed 8 bases from V and 4 bases from J, with 15 bases in between. Germline V gene sequence: CDR1 MGHDK, CDR2 SYGVNS. The CDR3 loop spans 14 amino acids. The CDR3 here is CASQPGQIYNEQFF. In DNA, the CDR3 is TGTGCCAGCCAACCCGGGCAGATTTACAATGAGCAGTTCTTC.

This chain joins TRBV9 and TRBJ2-1; TRBD2 might be the D (5 bases). V lost 4 bases and J 8 bases, leaving 13 bases between the germline ends. Germline V gives CDR1 SGDLS, CDR2 YYNGEE. This CDR3 has 13 residues. The CDR3 bases are TGTGCCAGCAGCTTCCGAACCGGGGATGAGCAGTTCTTC. Its translation is CASSFRTGDEQFF.

The chain combines TRBV9 with TRBJ1-4; no reliable D call. The germline CDR1 and CDR2 sequences are SGDLS and YYNGEE. The CDR3 extends over 16 amino acids. V lost 0 bases to trimming and J lost 1 base, with 10 bases between them. This chain's CDR3 is CASSVAPLGTNEKLFF. The CDR3 region has the DNA TGTGCCAGCAGCGTAGCCCCATTAGGAACTAATGAAAAACTGTTTTTT.

The V gene is TRBV30, the J gene TRBJ2-7; TRBD2 matches 10 bases. V was pared by 2 bases and J by 2 bases, with 6 bases of the junction left unmatched. The CDR3 runs to 15 residues. Germline assignment: CDR1 GTSNPN and CDR2 SVGIG (reference sequence). CDR3 coding DNA: TGTGCCTGGAGTTTGTGGCTAGCGGGGGCCTACGAGCAGTACTTC. Encoded protein: CAWSLWLAGAYEQYF.

The rearrangement uses TRBV11-2 and TRBJ1-2; 7 nucleotides agree with TRBD1. The CDR3 runs 16 residues. After removal of 3 bases from V and 1 base from J, the junction contained 8 bases not matched to a gene. Germline loops: CDR1 SGHAT, CDR2 FQNNGV. The CDR3 spells CASSFPRQGGNYGYTF. The DNA of the CDR3 is TGTGCCAGCAGCTTCCCTCGACAGGGAGGTAACTATGGCTACACCTTC.

The V gene is TRBV5-1, the J gene TRBJ1-5, with 7 bases fitting TRBD1. The CDR3 consists of 15 residues. Germline trimming cut 0 bases from V and 7 bases from J; bases unmatched to any gene: 7. Germline loops: CDR1 SGHRS, CDR2 YFSETQ. The CDR3 nucleotides are TGCGCCAGCAGCTTGGACCAGGGGGAAGGGCAGCCCCAGCATTTT. This sequence encodes CASSLDQGEGQPQHF.